The 22 T cell receptor beta chains reported below all come from one sample, sequenced in a study of technical replicates of blood from a handful of donors. Assay: immunoSEQ multiplex PCR; the TCRdb copy retains only in-frame clones and omits some. The sample shows about 70,000 clones, approximately 96% of them seen only once. The sample consisted of T cells isolated from PBMCs. Every receptor here comes from a human donor in good health.

The V call is TRBV11-2, the J call TRBJ2-2, with a weak D call TRBD2 (6 bases). The germline CDR1 and CDR2 sequences are SGHAT and FQNNGV. V was shortened by 3 bases and J by 7 bases, with 9 bases between the two germline ends. There are 13 residues in the CDR3. The CDR3 sequence: CASSLGLFGELFF. The CDR3 bases are TGTGCCAGCAGCTTGGGACTCTTCGGGGAGCTGTTTTTT.

This chain uses TRBV27 with TRBJ2-5; 8 bases are shared with TRBD1. Germline loops: CDR1 MNHEY, CDR2 SMNVEV (reference sequence). This CDR3 has 16 amino acids. Germline trimming cut 3 bases from V and 4 bases from J; bases unmatched to any gene: 10. CDR3 amino acids: CASSFLGQGARETQYF. CDR3 bases: TGTGCCAGCAGTTTTCTTGGGCAGGGGGCTCGAGAGACCCAGTACTTC.

The V call is TRBV28, the J call TRBJ2-7; 10 bases line up with TRBD2. Trimming cost V 5 bases and J 5 bases; bases outside gene matches: 9. The CDR3 sequence is 15 residues long. Germline CDR1 reads MDHEN; CDR2 reads SYDVKM. In DNA form, the CDR3 reads TGTGCCAGCAGTCTTAGCGGGAGGTCGACCCACGAGCAGTACTTC. Its protein is CASSLSGRSTHEQYF.

This clone was counted a single time. The V and J genes are TRBV6-1 and TRBJ2-1; 7 bases are shared with TRBD1. CDR3 length equals 16 residues. J lost 4 bases, V lost 1 base, and 7 bases had no gene match. Looked up from germline, CDR1 is MNHNS and CDR2 is SASEGT. This CDR3 is CASSEVRRGQYNEQFF. The CDR3 coding sequence is TGTGCCAGCAGTGAAGTTCGTAGGGGACAGTACAATGAGCAGTTCTTC.

V is TRBV27 and J is TRBJ2-7, with D possibly being TRBD1 (5 bases). The germline CDR1 and CDR2 sequences are MNHEY and SMNVEV (reference sequence). V lost 5 bases, J lost 7 bases, and 18 bases lay in between. The CDR3 length is 14 residues. CDR3: CASSPVQGGSEQYF. DNA for the CDR3: TGTGCCAGCAGTCCGGTCCAGGGTGGGTCGGAGCAGTACTTC.

The chain employs TRBV11-3 and TRBJ1-3, with D unresolved. V was shortened by 2 bases and J by 6 bases, with 20 bases between the two germline ends. Germline CDR1 and CDR2: SGHNT and YENEEA. CDR3 length equals 17 residues. The CDR3 DNA sequence: TGTGCCAGCAGCTTAACAAGGGATTCTACGAGGGCAAACACCATATATTTT. Protein sequence: CASSLTRDSTRANTIYF.

V is TRBV29-1 and J is TRBJ2-7, with TRBD1 as a possible D gene (6 bases). V dropped 5 bases and J dropped 4 bases, with 15 bases sitting between them. The CDR3 is 13 residues long. Germline V gives CDR1 SQVTM, CDR2 ANQGSEA. CDR3 protein: CSVRNWDKYEQYF. The CDR3 DNA reads as TGCAGCGTTCGTAATTGGGACAAGTACGAGCAGTACTTC.

The chain has TRBV6-5 and TRBJ2-7, with TRBD1 identical over 9 bases. Germline lookup yields CDR1 MNHEY and CDR2 SVGAGI. V lost 5 bases, J lost 5 bases, and 7 bases stayed unmatched. The length of the CDR3 is 14 residues. The CDR3: CASSTGTGIDEQYF. The CDR3 bases are TGTGCCAGCAGTACCGGGACAGGGATCGACGAGCAGTACTTC.

This chain's CDR3 is CASSRTGTGNGPATEAFF. The CDR3 coding sequence is TGTGCCAGCAGCCGAACCGGGACAGGGAATGGCCCGGCCACTGAAGCTTTCTTT. The chain couples TRBV7-3 to TRBJ1-1, with 9 nucleotides matching TRBD1. Germline CDR1 and CDR2: SGHTA and FQGTGA. The V segment lost 5 bases and the J segment 4 bases; nucleotides outside the gene matches: 17. The CDR3 totals 18 residues.

This chain uses TRBV7-8 with TRBJ2-1; D unresolved. This CDR3 comprises 15 residues. Trimming shortened V by 2 bases and J by 3 bases, and 11 bases separated the two germline ends. CDR1 and CDR2 (germline): SGHVS, FQNEAQ. CDR3 coding DNA: TGTGCCAGCAGCTTAATCGGCGGAAACTACAATGAGCAGTTCTTC. This translates into CASSLIGGNYNEQFF. Full variable domain (rest looked up from reference TRBV7-8 and TRBJ2-1): GAGVSQSPRYKVAKRGQDVALRCDPISGHVSLFWYQQALGQGPEFLTYFQNEAQLDKSGLPSDRFFAERPEGSVSTLKIQRTQQEDSAVYLCASSLIGGNYNEQFFGPGTRLTVL.

This clone was picked up one time. This chain links TRBV5-6 with TRBJ1-1; possibly TRBD1 for D (6 bases). Between the trimmed V and J ends, which lost 0 bases and 1 base, there was a span of 7 bases. The CDR3 contains 14 residues. CDR1 and CDR2 (germline): SGHDT, YYEEEE. The CDR3 region is CASSLDRENTEAFF. As DNA, the CDR3 is TGTGCCAGCAGCTTGGACAGGGAGAACACTGAAGCTTTCTTT.

This clone has a single count. An end of the junction differs from the germline gene, which may be a read error. The chain recombines TRBV11-2 with TRBJ2-7; TRBD1 aligns across 8 bases. The CDR3 totals 15 residues. Germline values: CDR1 SGHAT, CDR2 FQNNGV. CDR3 residues: CASILDGQGTYEQYF. The CDR3 bases are TGTGCCAGCATCTTAGACGGACAGGGAACTTACGAGCAGTACTTC.

This chain connects TRBV2 to TRBJ2-1; 10 nucleotides agree with TRBD2. The germline V gene encodes CDR1 SNHLY and CDR2 FYNNEI. This CDR3 spans 15 amino acids. V was clipped by 4 bases and J by 3 bases; unmatched bases: 3. This CDR3 is CASSARLAGYNEQFF. The CDR3, as DNA: TGTGCCAGCAGTGCTAGACTAGCGGGCTACAATGAGCAGTTCTTC.

V is TRBV29-1 and J is TRBJ2-1; 11 nucleotides align to TRBD2. The CDR3 is 13 amino acids. V dropped 8 bases and J dropped 7; count of bases not matched to a gene: 7. CDR1 SQVTM and CDR2 ANQGSEA come from the germline V gene. CDR3 nucleotide sequence: TGCAGCTCGGGGGCTAGCGGGGGGAATGAGCAGTTCTTC. Protein product: CSSGASGGNEQFF.

The gene calls are TRBV2 and TRBJ2-2, with a possible D match to TRBD1 (6 bases). Germline V gene lookup returns CDR1 SNHLY and CDR2 FYNNEI. Trimming removed 8 bases from V and 4 bases from J, with 11 bases in between. This CDR3 spans 13 amino acids. CDR3 region: CASRGQSTGELFF. CDR3 nucleotides: TGTGCCAGCCGGGGACAAAGCACCGGGGAGCTGTTTTTT.

The chain is built from TRBV5-1 and TRBJ1-4; the D is unclear. V lost 4 bases and J lost 5, with 9 bases in between. CDR1 is SGHRS, CDR2 YFSETQ, per germline. This CDR3 contains 13 residues. Here the CDR3 reads CASSGTDNEKLFF. CDR3 nucleotides: TGCGCCAGCAGCGGAACAGACAATGAAAAACTGTTTTTT.

The chain is built from TRBV10-3 and TRBJ2-1, with a possible D match to TRBD1 (6 bases). This CDR3 is 15 amino acids long. Per germline, CDR1 ENHRY and CDR2 SYGVKD. V lost 6 bases and J 6 bases, leaving 18 bases between the germline ends. Written as DNA, the CDR3 is TGTGCCATCAGCCGCGCAGGGGAATGGGGCAATGAGCAGTTCTTC. Translated: CAISRAGEWGNEQFF.

This clone was detected a few times. This chain connects TRBV5-5 to TRBJ1-1, with 7 bases lining up with TRBD1. The trim removed 5 bases at V and 4 bases at J, leaving 11 bases unmatched. This CDR3 contains 15 residues. The germline gives CDR1 SGHKS, CDR2 YYEKEE (reference sequence). The CDR3 is CASRIGGGKGTEAFF. The DNA of the CDR3 is TGTGCCAGCAGAATTGGAGGGGGCAAAGGCACTGAAGCTTTCTTT.

The genes are TRBV29-1 and TRBJ1-4, with TRBD1 matching 8 bases. Germline V gene sequence: CDR1 SQVTM, CDR2 ANQGSEA. V lost 6 bases and J lost 3; bases outside the gene matches: 3. This CDR3 is built from 13 residues. The CDR3 region is CSVQGAANEKLFF. CDR3 nucleotide sequence: TGCAGCGTCCAGGGGGCGGCTAATGAAAAACTGTTTTTT.

The V call is TRBV19, the J call TRBJ2-7; 8 nucleotides agree with TRBD1. Germline V gene data show CDR1 as LNHDA and CDR2 as SQIVND (reference sequence). The CDR3 is 14 amino acids. V was pared by 4 bases and J by 4 bases, with 6 bases of the junction left unmatched. CDR3: CASSTGTGLYEQYF. CDR3 nucleotide sequence: TGTGCCAGTAGTACCGGGACAGGCTTATACGAGCAGTACTTC.

This chain links TRBV25-1 with TRBJ1-5; D gene unclear. V was trimmed by 5 bases and J by 4 bases, leaving 15 bases between them. This CDR3 contains 15 residues. Germline-derived CDR1 and CDR2 are MGHDK and SYGVNS. This chain's CDR3 is CASSTSGGGNQPQHF. CDR3 in DNA: TGTGCCAGCAGTACCTCGGGTGGAGGAAATCAGCCCCAGCATTTT. Looking up the rest from reference TRBV25-1 and TRBJ1-5 gives the full variable domain: EADIYQTPRYLVIGTGKKITLECSQTMGHDKMYWYQQDPGMELHLIHYSYGVNSTEKGDLSSESTVSRIRTEHFPLTLESARPSHTSQYLCASSTSGGGNQPQHFGDGTRLSIL.

The chain couples TRBV4-1 to TRBJ1-3; D is perhaps TRBD1 (6 bases). CDR3 length: 11 residues. Looked up from germline, CDR1 is MGHRA and CDR2 is YSYEKL. V lost 5 bases and J 10 bases, leaving 9 bases between the germline ends. The DNA for the CDR3 is TGCGCCAGCAGCAAGGACAGAACCATATATTTT. It specifies CASSKDRTIYF.